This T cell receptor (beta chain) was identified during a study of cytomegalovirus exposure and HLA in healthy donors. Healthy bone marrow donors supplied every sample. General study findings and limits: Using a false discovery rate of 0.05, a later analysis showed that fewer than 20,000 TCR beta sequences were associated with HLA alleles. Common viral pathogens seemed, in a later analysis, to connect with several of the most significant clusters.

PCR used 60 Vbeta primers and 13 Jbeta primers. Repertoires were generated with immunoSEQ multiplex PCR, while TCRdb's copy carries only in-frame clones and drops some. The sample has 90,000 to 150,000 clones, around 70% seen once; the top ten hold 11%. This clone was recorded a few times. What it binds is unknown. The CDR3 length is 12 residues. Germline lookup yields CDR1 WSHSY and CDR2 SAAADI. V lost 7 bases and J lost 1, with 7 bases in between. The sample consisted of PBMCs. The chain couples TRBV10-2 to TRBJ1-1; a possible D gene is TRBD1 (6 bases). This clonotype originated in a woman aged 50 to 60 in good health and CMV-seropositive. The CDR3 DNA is TGCGCCAGCAAGGGACAGAACACTGAAGCTTTCTTT. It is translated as CASKGQNTEAFF.